Below are 25 T cell receptor beta chains sequenced from a single sample in a study of T-cell memory formation after mild COVID-19. TCRdb independently ran MiXCR on the 5' RACE reads; one entry per CDR3 protein. The table lists 140,000 to 150,000 distinct CDR3 sequences, roughly a quarter of them singletons. Sample: PBMCs or a T cell subset sorted from them (not recorded which). The receptor source for this set is an adult woman who had mild COVID-19 (a few samples of this study predate the infection). Cell type and time point are not known.

The chain is built from TRBV10-3 and TRBJ2-1, with TRBD1 as a possible D gene (6 bases). This CDR3 is built from 17 residues. Between the trimmed V and J ends, which lost 6 bases and 4 bases, there was a span of 22 bases. CDR1 is ENHRY, CDR2 SYGVKD, per germline. CDR3 sequence reads: CAISPSEGVGLYNEQFF. The CDR3 nucleotides read TGTGCCATCAGCCCGAGCGAGGGGGTCGGACTTTACAATGAGCAGTTCTTC.

This clonotype was observed a few times. This chain joins TRBV24-1 and TRBJ2-1; D is possibly TRBD1 or TRBD2 (6 bases each). Germline V gene sequence: CDR1 KGHDR, CDR2 SFDVKD. The CDR3 covers 16 residues. V lost 0 bases, J lost 2 bases, and 10 bases lay in between. The CDR3 coding sequence is TGTGCCACCAGTGATTTGGCGGAGGGGGCCTACAATGAGCAGTTCTTC. This encodes CATSDLAEGAYNEQFF.

V and J are TRBV7-3 and TRBJ2-3; D unresolved. The CDR3 totals 13 residues. Trimming cost V 3 bases and J 4 bases, with 8 bases left between them. The V gene's germline CDR1 is SGHTA and CDR2 FQGTGA. The CDR3 reads CASSLDQADTQYF. CDR3 DNA: TGTGCCAGCAGCTTGGACCAGGCAGATACGCAGTATTTT.

This clonotype has more than one count but fewer than ten. The chain uses TRBV9 and TRBJ2-2, with 9 bases aligning to TRBD2. This CDR3 has 16 residues. CDR1 and CDR2 from the germline V gene are SGDLS and YYNGEE. Trimming took 3 bases from V and 1 from J; bases not matched to a gene: 4. The CDR3 loop reads CASSEPSGMNTGELFF. In nucleotides, the CDR3 is TGTGCCAGCAGCGAACCTAGCGGGATGAACACCGGGGAGCTGTTTTTT.

This clonotype was counted between two and nine times. V and J are TRBV29-1 and TRBJ2-7; TRBD1 might be the D (5 bases). Germline loops: CDR1 SQVTM, CDR2 ANQGSEA. The CDR3 length is 12 residues. V gave up 4 bases and J gave up 3 bases, with 10 bases separating them. CDR3 nucleotides: TGCAGCGTTGGTGGCAGGGACTACGAGCAGTACTTC. Translation: CSVGGRDYEQYF.

This clonotype was observed a handful of times. This CDR3 is CASSLSRGTGATFTGELFF. CDR3 sequence (DNA): TGTGCCAGCAGTCTCTCCCGAGGGACAGGGGCGACCTTCACCGGGGAGCTGTTTTTT. The genes are TRBV2 and TRBJ2-2; 10 bases fit TRBD1. The CDR3 contains 19 residues. J was trimmed by 4 bases and V by 5 bases; bases with no gene match: 16. The V gene's germline CDR1 is SNHLY and CDR2 FYNNEI.

This clonotype was counted between two and nine times. The rearrangement uses TRBV6-6 and TRBJ2-1; possible D gene TRBD2, 7 bases. The germline V gene has CDR1 MNHNY and CDR2 SVGAGI (reference sequence). The CDR3 has 18 residues. Trimming took 2 bases from V and 0 from J, leaving 17 bases between them. CDR3 region: CASSYRGGGAASYNEQFF. The CDR3 DNA reads TGTGCCAGCAGTTACCGAGGGGGGGGAGCGGCCTCCTACAATGAGCAGTTCTTC.

This clonotype has more than one count but fewer than ten. The genes are TRBV24-1 and TRBJ2-1; D is unresolved. The CDR3 spans 14 residues. V lost 2 bases to trimming and J lost 7 bases, with 11 bases between them. In germline, CDR1 is KGHDR, CDR2 SFDVKD. For the CDR3, the DNA is TGTGCCACCAGTGATTCCCGCCTCCTTAATGAGCAGTTCTTC. Its protein product is CATSDSRLLNEQFF.

This chain links TRBV7-9 with TRBJ2-1; possibly TRBD1 or TRBD2 for D (5 bases each). V lost 4 bases to trimming and J lost 8 bases, with 15 bases between them. The CDR3 extends over 14 amino acids. Looked up from germline, CDR1 is SEHNR and CDR2 is FQNEAQ (reference sequence). The CDR3 coding sequence is TGTGCCAGCAGCTACTCGGGACCGTTGGATGAGCAGTTCTTC. Translated, it gives CASSYSGPLDEQFF.

V and J are TRBV4-3 and TRBJ1-5; no firm D call. V shed 0 bases and J shed 4 bases, with 22 bases lying between them. The CDR3 covers 19 residues. Germline lookup yields CDR1 LGHNA and CDR2 YSLEER. The CDR3 DNA reads TGCGCCAGCAGCCAAGACGTAGGTGACCGATTCTTAAGGAATCAGCCCCAGCATTTT. Translation gives CASSQDVGDRFLRNQPQHF.

This clonotype was seen only a few times. The chain joins TRBV6-4 to TRBJ2-2, with 8 bases matching TRBD2. V shed 3 bases and J 5 bases; nucleotides not matched to a gene: 5. The CDR3 length is 15 residues. Germline V gives CDR1 MRHNA, CDR2 SNTAGT. The CDR3 coding sequence is TGTGCCAGCAGTGAGACGGGCGGGAGGACCGGGGAGCTGTTTTTT. As protein: CASSETGGRTGELFF.

The gene calls are TRBV12-3 or TRBV12-4 and TRBJ2-2; TRBD2 aligns across 8 bases. This CDR3 is 15 amino acids long. The V gene end was trimmed by 6 bases and the J gene end by 7 bases; junction bases not matched to a gene: 10. The CDR3 sequence is CASREREPGGGELFF. CDR3 sequence (DNA): TGTGCCAGCAGGGAGCGGGAGCCCGGTGGCGGGGAGCTGTTTTTT.

This clonotype was counted many times. The chain carries TRBV4-2 and TRBJ2-6; TRBD2 agrees at 8 bases. The germline gives CDR1 LGHNA, CDR2 YNFKEQ. The CDR3 runs to 18 residues. J lost 2 bases, V lost 0 bases, and 6 bases had no gene match. In DNA, the CDR3 is TGTGCCAGCAGCCAAGATCCGCGGGGGGCTGCTGGGGCCAACGTCCTGACTTTC. This sequence encodes CASSQDPRGAAGANVLTF.

The V call is TRBV20-1, the J call TRBJ2-7; D is uncertain. V gave up 1 base and J gave up 3 bases, with 13 bases separating them. Germline CDR1 DFQATT, CDR2 SNEGSKA (reference sequence). The CDR3 has 14 residues. This CDR3 reads CSARGGGRFYEQYF. CDR3 in DNA: TGCAGTGCTAGAGGGGGTGGGCGCTTCTACGAGCAGTACTTC.

This clonotype occurred a few times. The V gene is TRBV7-9, the J gene TRBJ1-1, with D tentatively TRBD1 (5 bases). The CDR3 runs 16 residues. V gave up 6 bases and J gave up 5 bases, with 22 bases separating them. The germline V gene encodes CDR1 SEHNR and CDR2 FQNEAQ (reference sequence). Here the CDR3 reads CASRKTPGTAGTEAFF. The CDR3, as DNA: TGTGCCAGCAGGAAAACCCCCGGGACGGCGGGGACTGAAGCTTTCTTT.

The CDR3 protein is CASSLGRMMNTEAFF. DNA for the CDR3: TGTGCCAGCAGCTTGGGAAGGATGATGAACACTGAAGCTTTCTTT. V and J are TRBV5-6 and TRBJ1-1; D unresolved. The length of the CDR3 is 15 residues. V gave up 0 bases and J gave up 0 bases, with 9 bases separating them. In germline, CDR1 is SGHDT, CDR2 YYEEEE. Looking up the rest from reference TRBV5-6 and TRBJ1-1 gives the full variable domain: DAGVTQSPTHLIKTRGQQVTLRCSPKSGHDTVSWYQQALGQGPQFIFQYYEEEERQRGNFPDRFSGHQFPNYSSELNVNALLLGDSALYLCASSLGRMMNTEAFFGQGTRLTVV.

The chain has TRBV5-4 and TRBJ2-1; 10 nucleotides line up with TRBD1. The ends lost 4 bases at V and 5 bases at J; junction bases unmatched: 9. There are 16 residues in the CDR3. Germline CDR1 reads SGHNT; CDR2 reads YYREEE (reference sequence). The CDR3 bases are TGTGCCAGCAGCCCCGAACCGGGACAGGGGAACAATGAGCAGTTCTTC. This sequence encodes CASSPEPGQGNNEQFF.

Concerning this clonotype itself: Without the conserved terminal phenylalanine or tryptophan, this CDR3 likely stems from a read error. The chain has TRBV10-3 and TRBJ1-2, with 9 nucleotides matching TRBD1. V was clipped by 10 bases and J by 4 bases; unmatched bases: 13. Germline CDR1 ENHRY, CDR2 SYGVKD. The CDR3 loop spans 15 amino acids. This CDR3 is CATGGQGAPPYGYTL. Written as DNA, the CDR3 is TGTGCCACCGGGGGACAGGGAGCCCCCCCCTATGGCTACACCTTA.

This clonotype appeared a few times. The gene calls are TRBV12-3 or TRBV12-4 and TRBJ1-2; D is possibly TRBD1 (5 bases). V dropped 5 bases and J dropped 10 bases, with 17 bases sitting between them. This CDR3 is built from 13 residues. This chain's CDR3 is CASSRGPRLDYTF. The CDR3 DNA reads as TGTGCCAGCAGTAGGGGACCACGACTGGACTACACCTTC.

J is TRBJ2-1 and V is TRBV4-3, with a possible D match to TRBD1 (5 bases). Germline CDR1 is LGHNA and CDR2 is YSLEER. Trimming cost V 4 bases and J 0 bases, with 10 bases left between them. The CDR3 contains 15 residues. CDR3 nucleotide sequence: TGCGCCAGCAGCCGAGACAGTGACTCCTACAATGAGCAGTTCTTC. Encoded protein: CASSRDSDSYNEQFF.

Only a few counts were recorded for this clonotype. The chain employs TRBV29-1 and TRBJ1-1; tentatively, D is TRBD1 (5 bases). CDR1 and CDR2 from the germline V gene are SQVTM and ANQGSEA. CDR3 length equals 12 residues. V gave up 6 bases and J gave up 0 bases, with 8 bases separating them. This chain's CDR3 is CSVGRVNTEAFF. The CDR3 bases are TGCAGCGTCGGCAGGGTGAACACTGAAGCTTTCTTT.

This chain uses TRBV27 with TRBJ2-7; D is uncertain. The CDR3 has 15 residues. Germline-derived CDR1 and CDR2 are MNHEY and SMNVEV (reference sequence). V lost 2 bases, J lost 1 base, and 12 bases lay in between. The CDR3 loop reads CASSLGSGVSYEQYF. CDR3 DNA sequence: TGTGCCAGCAGTTTAGGATCAGGCGTTTCCTACGAGCAGTACTTC.

The genes are TRBV7-9 and TRBJ2-1; D unresolved. CDR1 and CDR2 (germline): SEHNR, FQNEAQ (reference sequence). Deletions cut 1 base from V and 8 bases from J, with 12 bases between. The CDR3 consists of 14 residues. The CDR3 DNA reads TGTGCCAGCAGCTTAGTTCCGGGTGCCGATGAGCAGTTCTTC. This gives the protein CASSLVPGADEQFF.

The rearrangement links TRBV12-3 or TRBV12-4 to TRBJ2-5; no reliable D call. The CDR3 runs to 14 residues. Trimming pared 2 bases from V and 2 bases from J, leaving 9 bases between. The CDR3 here is CASSLSNYQETQYF. DNA of the CDR3: TGTGCCAGCAGTTTAAGCAACTATCAAGAGACCCAGTACTTC.

The chain has TRBV3-1 and TRBJ2-7; TRBD2 aligns across 7 bases. The CDR3 spans 15 residues. V lost 1 base, J lost 0 bases, and 3 bases stayed unmatched. The germline gives CDR1 LGHDT, CDR2 YNNKEL (reference sequence). This CDR3 is CASSQAAGASYEQYF. The CDR3 DNA is TGTGCCAGCAGCCAAGCCGCGGGAGCCTCCTACGAGCAGTACTTC.